These 30 T cell receptor beta chains were all obtained from the same sample, sequenced in a study of T cell repertoires in cytomegalovirus infection. TCRdb used MiXCR to reprocess the reads, holding one entry per CDR3 protein. In the table there are 450,000 to 600,000 distinct CDR3 sequences, approximately 10% of which are singletons. Material: PBMCs. These receptors were collected from a human donor in good health (CMV status not recorded). Some clones in this sample may be carry-over from other donors' samples.

The table lists this clonotype with many counts. The chain joins TRBV12-3 or TRBV12-4 to TRBJ2-3; maybe TRBD2 (6 bases). The CDR3 length is 15 residues. V was clipped by 6 bases and J by 1 base, with 14 bases between them. This CDR3 is CASSGGTPGTDTQYF. The DNA of the CDR3 is TGTGCCAGCAGCGGCGGGACTCCCGGCACAGATACGCAGTATTTT.

This rearrangement joins TRBV10-3 to TRBJ2-1; TRBD2 matches 7 bases. V lost 7 bases to trimming and J lost 5 bases; unmatched junction nucleotides: 5. The CDR3 sequence is 13 residues long. Per germline, CDR1 ENHRY and CDR2 SYGVKD. The CDR3 DNA reads as TGTGCCATCACAGGACTAGGGCACAATGAGCAGTTCTTC. This gives the protein CAITGLGHNEQFF.

This clonotype occurred a few times. This chain links TRBV19 with TRBJ1-2, with D perhaps matching TRBD1 (5 bases). The germline gives CDR1 LNHDA, CDR2 SQIVND (reference sequence). Deletions cut 3 bases from V and 8 bases from J, with 13 bases between. The CDR3 has 13 amino acids. The CDR3 is CASSMEQRGGYTF. In DNA form, the CDR3 reads TGTGCCAGTAGTATGGAACAGAGGGGAGGCTACACCTTC.

This clonotype turned up a few times. The chain couples TRBV19 to TRBJ2-1, with D perhaps TRBD1 (6 bases). Trimming cost V 6 bases and J 1 base, with 22 bases left between them. The CDR3 totals 18 residues. Germline V lookup: CDR1 LNHDA, CDR2 SQIVND (reference sequence). CDR3 DNA: TGTGCCAGTAGCCACCTAGGGGGAACGGGATGGTCCTACAATGAGCAGTTCTTC. It translates to CASSHLGGTGWSYNEQFF.

V and J are TRBV28 and TRBJ1-2; D ambiguous. V lost 5 bases to trimming and J lost 4 bases, with 17 bases between them. The germline CDR1 and CDR2 sequences are MDHEN and SYDVKM. The CDR3 spans 15 residues. For the CDR3, the DNA is TGTGCCAGCAGTCGCCGGGGATCCCCCCTCTATGGCTACACCTTC. This codes for CASSRRGSPLYGYTF.

This clonotype came up a few times. The chain recombines TRBV19 with TRBJ2-2, with TRBD2 matching 8 bases. The CDR3 totals 17 residues. The germline V gene has CDR1 LNHDA and CDR2 SQIVND (reference sequence). V lost 6 bases and J lost 4; bases outside the gene matches: 13. CDR3 DNA: TGTGCCAGTAGCCCCTCGTTTAGCGGGACTTCCACCGGGGAGCTGTTTTTT. Translated, it gives CASSPSFSGTSTGELFF. The full variable domain, completed using reference TRBV19 and TRBJ2-2, is DGGITQSPKYLFRKEGQNVTLSCEQNLNHDAMYWYRQDPGQGLRLIYYSQIVNDFQKGDIAEGYSVSREKKESFPLTVTSAQKNPTAFYLCASSPSFSGTSTGELFFGEGSRLTVL.

This clonotype was picked up a small number of times. This chain connects TRBV19 to TRBJ2-5, with D maybe TRBD2 (5 bases). V was clipped by 0 bases and J by 6 bases, with 11 bases between them. The CDR3 is 14 residues long. The germline V gene has CDR1 LNHDA and CDR2 SQIVND (reference sequence). The CDR3 DNA follows: TGTGCCAGTAGTATAGACCCAGGAGGCAAGACCCAGTACTTC. This encodes CASSIDPGGKTQYF.

This clonotype was seen ten or more times. This chain uses TRBV12-3 or TRBV12-4 with TRBJ2-2; D remains unclear. This CDR3 comprises 14 residues. Trimming removed 3 bases at V and 2 bases at J, with 7 bases between. CDR3 sequence (DNA): TGTGCCAGCAGTTTTGTGGGAAACACCGGGGAGCTGTTTTTT. It specifies CASSFVGNTGELFF.

This clonotype was observed at least ten times. CDR3 region: CASSWTGLNQPQHF. The CDR3 DNA reads TGTGCCAGCAGCTGGACAGGACTCAATCAGCCCCAGCATTTT. The chain employs TRBV7-2 and TRBJ1-5; TRBD1 aligns across 7 bases. The CDR3 has 14 residues. From germline, CDR1 is SGHTA and CDR2 FQGNSA. With 4 bases clipped from V and 3 bases from J, the junction kept 3 bases outside the gene matches.

This clonotype was seen ten or more times. This rearrangement joins TRBV11-1 to TRBJ2-1, with 9 bases matching TRBD1. The V gene end was trimmed by 5 bases and the J gene end by 14 bases; junction bases not matched to a gene: 7. The CDR3 spans 12 residues. Germline CDR1 reads SGHAT; CDR2 reads FQDESV (reference sequence). DNA of the CDR3: TGTGCCAGCAGCCCCGGACAGGGGAGCGAGTTCTTC. Translation gives CASSPGQGSEFF. The variable domain in full, completed from reference TRBV11-1 and TRBJ2-1, reads EAEVAQSPRYKITEKSQAVAFWCDPISGHATLYWYRQILGQGPELLVQFQDESVVDDSQLPKDRFSAERLKGVDSTLKIQPAELGDSAMYLCASSPGQGSEFFGPGTRLTVL.

This clonotype was observed a handful of times. The chain joins TRBV20-1 to TRBJ1-5; perhaps TRBD1 as D (5 bases). Trimming shortened V by 3 bases and J by 3 bases, and 15 bases separated the two germline ends. The CDR3 loop spans 15 amino acids. The germline V gene has CDR1 DFQATT and CDR2 SNEGSKA (reference sequence). The CDR3 is CSARFPGSYNQPQHF. In DNA, the CDR3 is TGCAGTGCTAGGTTTCCAGGGTCGTACAATCAGCCCCAGCATTTT.

Here the CDR3 reads CASSPTLAGKYNEQFF. DNA of the CDR3: TGTGCCAGCAGTCCTACTCTAGCGGGAAAGTACAATGAGCAGTTCTTC. V and J are TRBV6-2 or TRBV6-3 and TRBJ2-1; 9 bases agree with TRBD2. With 5 bases clipped from V and 4 bases from J, the junction kept 9 bases outside the gene matches. Germline CDR1 MNHEY, CDR2 SVGEGT. The CDR3 contains 16 residues.

The chain joins TRBV12-3 or TRBV12-4 to TRBJ2-1; maybe TRBD2 (5 bases). Trimming shortened V by 9 bases and J by 5 bases, and 8 bases separated the two germline ends. The length of the CDR3 is 11 residues. The CDR3 DNA follows: TGTGCCAGTAAGAGGGACAATGAGCAGTTCTTC. This encodes CASKRDNEQFF.

This clonotype has a handful of counts. The chain couples TRBV3-1 to TRBJ1-6; D gene unclear. Per the germline V gene, CDR1 is LGHDT and CDR2 is YNNKEL (reference sequence). This CDR3 region has 15 residues. The V gene lost 0 bases and the J gene lost 6 bases, with 9 bases spanning the gap. DNA for the CDR3: TGTGCCAGCAGCCAAGAACTAGGACTTAATTCACCCCTCCACTTT. Translated: CASSQELGLNSPLHF. The full variable domain, its missing parts supplied by reference TRBV3-1 and TRBJ1-6, is DTAVSQTPKYLVTQMGNDKSIKCEQNLGHDTMYWYKQDSKKFLKIMFSYNNKELIINETVPNRFSPKSPDKAHLNLHINSLELGDSAVYFCASSQELGLNSPLHFGNGTRLTVT.

V usage is TRBV18 and J usage is TRBJ1-5, with a weak D call TRBD1 (5 bases). The CDR3 consists of 15 residues. CDR1 and CDR2 from the germline V gene are KGHSH and LQKENI. The ends were cut back, 3 bases at V and 4 bases at J, with 13 bases in the middle. The CDR3 is CASSPRDGINQPQHF. CDR3 in DNA: TGTGCCAGCTCACCGCGGGACGGTATAAATCAGCCCCAGCATTTT.

The chain joins TRBV14 to TRBJ2-5; D gene unclear. Germline loops: CDR1 SGHDN, CDR2 FVKESK. The V end was cut by 0 bases, the J end by 5 bases, with 7 bases between. The CDR3 runs 13 residues. Written as DNA, the CDR3 is TGTGCCAGCAGCCAAGATCTTGACGAGACCCAGTACTTC. Translating it yields CASSQDLDETQYF.

Details on this clonotype: Possible read error: a much larger clone is one base away. The chain employs TRBV19 and TRBJ2-2; perhaps TRBD2 as D (6 bases). Germline CDR1 reads LNHDA; CDR2 reads SQIVND (reference sequence). This CDR3 has 14 residues. DNA of the CDR3: TGTGCCAGTAGTTCCGCGGGAACCACCGGGGAGCAGTTTTTT. This codes for CASSSAGTTGEQFF. Supplemented by reference TRBV19 and TRBJ2-2, the full variable domain reads DGGITQSPKYLFRKEGQNVTLSCEQNLNHDAMYWYRQDPGQGLRLIYYSQIVNDFQKGDIAEGYSVSREKKESFPLTVTSAQKNPTAFYLCASSSAGTTGEQFFGEGSRLTVL.

The table lists this clonotype with many counts. V is TRBV7-6 and J is TRBJ1-1; unclear D gene. V was pared by 1 base and J by 0 bases, with 9 bases between. Germline V gene sequence: CDR1 SGHVS, CDR2 FNYEAQ. This CDR3 is 15 amino acids long. DNA of the CDR3: TGTGCCAGCAGCTTAGTTGGTCCGCTGAACACTGAAGCTTTCTTT. Its protein is CASSLVGPLNTEAFF.

The chain employs TRBV12-5 and TRBJ1-5; TRBD1 aligns across 8 bases. Germline V CDR1 and CDR2: LGHNT, FRNRAP. The CDR3 spans 15 residues. The junction had 8 bases not matched to a gene; V was cut back by 3 bases and J by 7 bases. The CDR3 sequence is CASGLGQGGWQPQHF. The DNA for the CDR3 is TGTGCTAGTGGTTTAGGACAGGGTGGATGGCAGCCCCAGCATTTT.

This clonotype was counted at least ten times. The chain uses TRBV29-1 and TRBJ1-3; D ambiguous. Germline values: CDR1 SQVTM, CDR2 ANQGSEA. This CDR3 has 12 amino acids. V lost 7 bases, J lost 1 base, and 8 bases lay in between. DNA for the CDR3: TGCAGCGCTGTGGGTTCTGGAAACACCATATATTTT. This encodes CSAVGSGNTIYF.

In this sample, this clonotype turned up a few times. This chain links TRBV4-1 with TRBJ1-1; D is undetermined. Germline CDR1 is MGHRA and CDR2 is YSYEKL. V lost 0 bases and J 8 bases, leaving 19 bases between the germline ends. CDR3 length equals 16 residues. The CDR3 region is CASSQEPMVGSREAFF. The CDR3 bases are TGCGCCAGCAGCCAAGAGCCTATGGTCGGGTCCAGAGAAGCTTTCTTT.

In its sample, this clonotype was seen a few times. The gene calls are TRBV4-2 and TRBJ1-1, with a weak D call TRBD1 (5 bases). The CDR3 is made up of 13 amino acids. The germline V gene encodes CDR1 LGHNA and CDR2 YNFKEQ. V was cut by 6 bases and J by 2 bases, with 10 bases left in between. The CDR3 loop is CASRLRDNTEAFF. CDR3 nucleotides: TGTGCCAGCAGGCTCAGGGATAACACTGAAGCTTTCTTT.

This clonotype was seen many times. J is TRBJ2-1 and V is TRBV7-2, with D uncertain. CDR1 and CDR2 from the germline V gene are SGHTA and FQGNSA. Trimming took 2 bases from V and 6 from J, leaving 5 bases between them. The length of the CDR3 is 12 residues. CDR3 DNA sequence: TGTGCCAGCAGCTTACGGATCAATGAGCAGTTCTTC. This sequence encodes CASSLRINEQFF. Combining the CDR3 with reference TRBV7-2 and TRBJ2-1 gives the whole variable domain GAGVSQSPSNKVTEKGKDVELRCDPISGHTALYWYRQSLGQGLEFLIYFQGNSAPDKSGLPSDRFSAERTGGSVSTLTIQRTQQEDSAVYLCASSLRINEQFFGPGTRLTVL.

This clonotype was seen at least ten times. V gene TRBV28 combines with J gene TRBJ2-1; the match to TRBD1 covers 7 bases. The CDR3 totals 13 residues. Trimming removed 6 bases from V and 10 bases from J; junction bases left unmatched: 9. CDR1 and CDR2 from the germline V gene are MDHEN and SYDVKM. The CDR3 DNA reads TGTGCCAGCAGCTCGGGACAGAGGGTGGAGCAGTTCTTC. It is translated as CASSSGQRVEQFF.

This clonotype showed up many times. This chain uses TRBV7-8 with TRBJ1-6, with D possibly TRBD1 on 6 matching bases. This CDR3 contains 15 residues. V was cut by 2 bases and J by 14 bases, with 19 bases left in between. The germline CDR1 and CDR2 sequences are SGHVS and FQNEAQ. CDR3 in DNA: TGTGCCAGCAGCTTAAAGTCCCCTCCGGGGGCAGCCCTCCACTTT. Translating gives CASSLKSPPGAALHF.

This clonotype was recorded a few times. The chain couples TRBV6-6 to TRBJ2-1; TRBD1 agrees at 10 bases. Trimming removed 7 bases from V and 4 bases from J; junction bases left unmatched: 7. The CDR3 contains 15 residues. Germline assignment: CDR1 MNHNY and CDR2 SVGAGI (reference sequence). CDR3: CASTRDRGLYNEQFF. The CDR3, as DNA: TGTGCCAGCACCAGGGACAGGGGACTTTACAATGAGCAGTTCTTC.

This clonotype came up many times. V gene TRBV7-9 combines with J gene TRBJ2-5; TRBD1 or TRBD2 may be the D gene (5 bases each). Germline V gives CDR1 SEHNR, CDR2 FQNEAQ (reference sequence). CDR3 length equals 13 residues. The V gene lost 5 bases and the J gene lost 3 bases, with 10 bases spanning the gap. The CDR3 loop is CASSKRGEETQYF. The CDR3 DNA reads TGTGCCAGCAGCAAGAGGGGCGAAGAGACCCAGTACTTC.

This clonotype was seen ten or more times. This chain joins TRBV7-3 and TRBJ2-3; 13 nucleotides agree with TRBD2. There are 16 residues in the CDR3. J gave up 7 bases and V 4 bases, and 8 bases lay outside the gene matches. Germline V gives CDR1 SGHTA, CDR2 FQGTGA. Here the CDR3 DNA reads TGTGCCAGCAGCTCGGGACTAGCGGGAAATGCAAATACGCAGTATTTT. Protein: CASSSGLAGNANTQYF. The variable domain in full, completed from reference TRBV7-3 and TRBJ2-3, reads GAGVSQTPSNKVTEKGKYVELRCDPISGHTALYWYRQSLGQGPEFLIYFQGTGAADDSGLPNDRFFAVRPEGSVSTLKIQRTERGDSAVYLCASSSGLAGNANTQYFGPGTRLTVL.

This clonotype has just a few counts. This chain uses TRBV7-9 with TRBJ2-7; TRBD2 agrees at 15 bases. V was pared by 5 bases and J by 4 bases, with 6 bases of the junction left unmatched. CDR1 and CDR2 (germline): SEHNR, FQNEAQ (reference sequence). The CDR3 extends over 16 amino acids. CDR3 nucleotide sequence: TGTGCCAGCAGCCTACTCGGACTAGCGGGAGGGTACGAGCAGTACTTC. Amino acids: CASSLLGLAGGYEQYF.

The V gene is TRBV3-1, the J gene TRBJ2-5; D call uncertain. The germline gives CDR1 LGHDT, CDR2 YNNKEL (reference sequence). CDR3 length equals 14 residues. Trimming took 0 bases from V and 5 from J, leaving 10 bases between them. This chain's CDR3 is CASSQDSPRETQYF. The CDR3 DNA is TGTGCCAGCAGCCAAGATAGCCCCCGGGAGACCCAGTACTTC.